The 4 T cell receptor beta chains below all came from one sample that was sequenced in a study of regulatory T cells in long-lasting Graves disease. Building of the TCR beta libraries involved iRepertoire HTBI primers and Arm-PCR of CDR3 regions. MiXCR was run by TCRdb on the multiplex PCR reads, yielding one entry per CDR3 protein. The sample holds hundreds of thousands of distinct CDR3 sequences; about 13% are singletons and the top ten take under 10%. Sample time point: newly diagnosed GD, antithyroid drugs for less than 3 months. With RNA extracted from PBMCs as input, the TCR library was made. The same data also contributed to another study, on T cells in Graves' hyperthyroidism and ophthalmopathy.

Specimen: peripheral blood mononuclear cells (PBMCs), collected at new diagnosis, from a patient treated with antithyroid drugs. Receptors were obtained from a man aged 25 to 40 with Graves disease.

This clonotype was detected many times. The CDR3 is CASSDSVVSYEQYF. The CDR3 DNA reads as TGTGCCAGCAGTGACTCTGTCGTCTCCTACGAGCAGTACTTC. This chain connects TRBV2 to TRBJ2-7; D gene uncertain. The CDR3 runs 14 residues. The V gene's germline CDR1 is SNHLY and CDR2 FYNNEI. The V end was cut by 3 bases, the J end by 0 bases, with 9 bases between.

On this clonotype: A much larger clone is a single base away; this may be a read error. The chain joins TRBV6-1 to TRBJ2-2; D gene uncertain. From germline, CDR1 is MNHNS and CDR2 SASEGT. There are 14 residues in the CDR3. The CDR3 loop is CAISSFSDTGELFF. CDR3 nucleotide sequence: TGTGCCATCAGTAGTTTTAGTGACACCGGGGAGCTGTTTTTT.

This clonotype was detected many times. The gene calls are TRBV2 and TRBJ1-2, with TRBD1 identical over 7 bases. V gave up 5 bases and J gave up 3 bases; unmatched junction bases: 3. The germline V gene has CDR1 SNHLY and CDR2 FYNNEI. The CDR3 totals 13 residues. CDR3 in DNA: TGTGCCAGCAGTCAGGGGGTCGACTATGGCTACACCTTC. Encoded protein: CASSQGVDYGYTF.

This clonotype showed up just a few times. The chain links TRBV20-1 to TRBJ2-1; TRBD2 matches 8 bases. CDR1 DFQATT and CDR2 SNEGSKA come from the germline V gene (reference sequence). Trimming removed 1 base from V and 4 bases from J; junction bases left unmatched: 6. The CDR3 covers 15 residues. The CDR3 DNA reads TGCAGTGCTAGAGTGGACAGCGGGAGATACAATGAGCAGTTCTTC. Translated, it gives CSARVDSGRYNEQFF.